A selection of T cell receptor beta chains follows, all from one sample in a study of cytomegalovirus exposure and HLA in healthy donors. Some clones are missing from TCRdb's copy, which holds only in-frame ones; the method was immunoSEQ multiplex PCR. The table lists around 220,000 clones, 65% to 75% of them singletons. Sample: PBMCs. The receptors shown here come from a woman aged 25 to 45 in good health and CMV-seronegative. Both conserved end residues are part of each CDR3. Fields, in order: V gene, CDR3 length, CDR3 protein.

V gene: TRBV5-6; CDR3 length: 14; CDR3 protein: CASSAGQEFSEQFF
V gene: TRBV7-9; CDR3 length: 14; CDR3 protein: CASSPGTGETEAFF
V gene: TRBV27; CDR3 length: 14; CDR3 protein: CASSFLGSNQPQHF
V gene: TRBV14; CDR3 length: 19; CDR3 protein: CASSHGSGKAGGRYNEQFF
V gene: TRBV30; CDR3 length: 12; CDR3 protein: CALRDINTEAFF
V gene: TRBV29-1; CDR3 length: 13; CDR3 protein: CSVGRRRQETQYF
V gene: TRBV7-9; CDR3 length: 14; CDR3 protein: CASLTSGTNNEQFF
V gene: TRBV5-4; CDR3 length: 13; CDR3 protein: CASSRGTDEKLFF
V gene: TRBV5-1; CDR3 length: 13; CDR3 protein: CASSWDRAETQYF
V gene: TRBV4-2; CDR3 length: 15; CDR3 protein: CASSRSGGGGTEAFF
V gene: TRBV6-6; CDR3 length: 13; CDR3 protein: CASSLDIQETQYF
V gene: TRBV27; CDR3 length: 15; CDR3 protein: CASSPQGPRRDEQYF
V gene: TRBV6-5; CDR3 length: 15; CDR3 protein: CASSYRGSPNTEAFF
V gene: TRBV6-1; CDR3 length: 14; CDR3 protein: CASSEDPSARGYTF
V gene: TRBV7-8; CDR3 length: 13; CDR3 protein: CASSFSRGTEAFF
V gene: TRBV6-5; CDR3 length: 12; CDR3 protein: CASSYEQYGYTF
V gene: TRBV2; CDR3 length: 14; CDR3 protein: CASRDRTGEGEQYF
V gene: TRBV2; CDR3 length: 16; CDR3 protein: CASRGTSGRGDYEQYF
V gene: TRBV19; CDR3 length: 15; CDR3 protein: CASSIPGLGGGELFF
V gene: TRBV7-2; CDR3 length: 16; CDR3 protein: CASSLASGGLNTEAFF
V gene: TRBV29-1; CDR3 length: 13; CDR3 protein: CSEIGKLNTEAFF
V gene: TRBV5-1; CDR3 length: 15; CDR3 protein: CASSLSSTLNTEAFF
V gene: TRBV4-3; CDR3 length: 16; CDR3 protein: CASSQEGADYSYEQYF
V gene: TRBV4-1; CDR3 length: 13; CDR3 protein: CASSQDLSYEQYF
V gene: TRBV6-6; CDR3 length: 16; CDR3 protein: CASSYSAAVANYGYTF
V gene: TRBV6-5; CDR3 length: 13; CDR3 protein: CGSYRQGGAEAFF
V gene: TRBV6-5; CDR3 length: 14; CDR3 protein: CAGGTSGRQETQYF
V gene: TRBV19; CDR3 length: 16; CDR3 protein: CATRFSGQGAYNEQFF
V gene: TRBV7-8; CDR3 length: 16; CDR3 protein: CASSPRGRLSGNTIYF
V gene: TRBV6-6; CDR3 length: 13; CDR3 protein: CASSYSLTYEQYF
V gene: TRBV9; CDR3 length: 17; CDR3 protein: CASSSTAGGTGLLPQHF
V gene: TRBV30; CDR3 length: 11; CDR3 protein: CAWTTAYGYIF
V gene: TRBV11-2; CDR3 length: 14; CDR3 protein: CASRMPGQRHEQYF
V gene: TRBV7-3; CDR3 length: 18; CDR3 protein: CASSLKPRLAGDTDTQYF
V gene: TRBV30; CDR3 length: 13; CDR3 protein: CAWSVRVPPEAFF
V gene: TRBV13; CDR3 length: 12; CDR3 protein: CASSLGAETQYF
V gene: TRBV6-5; CDR3 length: 13; CDR3 protein: CASGTGTSSPLHF
V gene: TRBV27; CDR3 length: 13; CDR3 protein: CASVPMGQVEPFF
V gene: TRBV7-8; CDR3 length: 18; CDR3 protein: CASSTDVRPEPTSMGQYF
V gene: TRBV7-6; CDR3 length: 17; CDR3 protein: CASSPGTSGRFPDTQYF
V gene: TRBV2; CDR3 length: 14; CDR3 protein: CASRPTGNNQPQHF
V gene: TRBV5-8; CDR3 length: 15; CDR3 protein: CASSLELRGTGELFF
V gene: TRBV5-1; CDR3 length: 13; CDR3 protein: CASSSIGGAGQFF
V gene: TRBV6-6; CDR3 length: 15; CDR3 protein: CASSSVIGGDHEAFF
V gene: TRBV9; CDR3 length: 15; CDR3 protein: CASSPLAGPVTEAFF
V gene: TRBV7-9; CDR3 length: 16; CDR3 protein: CSSSLGTSRSTDTQYF
V gene: TRBV6-5; CDR3 length: 13; CDR3 protein: CASSEVQASEAFF
V gene: TRBV6-5; CDR3 length: 15; CDR3 protein: CASREQGTPTDTQYF
V gene: TRBV10-3; CDR3 length: 14; CDR3 protein: CAIRAFGDLETQYF
V gene: TRBV5-4; CDR3 length: 13; CDR3 protein: CASSLGGGIEAFF
V gene: TRBV5-4; CDR3 length: 14; CDR3 protein: CASRPRGGTETQYF
V gene: TRBV19; CDR3 length: 15; CDR3 protein: CASSSTGTLNYGYTF
V gene: TRBV30; CDR3 length: 12; CDR3 protein: CAWRAGNTEAFF
V gene: TRBV5-1; CDR3 length: 16; CDR3 protein: CASSTGGSSYNSPLHF
V gene: TRBV15; CDR3 length: 18; CDR3 protein: CATSRDRTSGGSYNEQFF
V gene: TRBV7-9; CDR3 length: 17; CDR3 protein: CSSSLATSGGSNQPQHF
V gene: TRBV5-1; CDR3 length: 13; CDR3 protein: CASSPAGVTEAFF
V gene: TRBV11-3; CDR3 length: 17; CDR3 protein: CASSLGPQGRSNEKLFF
V gene: TRBV7-2; CDR3 length: 14; CDR3 protein: CASTPDRRLYGYTF